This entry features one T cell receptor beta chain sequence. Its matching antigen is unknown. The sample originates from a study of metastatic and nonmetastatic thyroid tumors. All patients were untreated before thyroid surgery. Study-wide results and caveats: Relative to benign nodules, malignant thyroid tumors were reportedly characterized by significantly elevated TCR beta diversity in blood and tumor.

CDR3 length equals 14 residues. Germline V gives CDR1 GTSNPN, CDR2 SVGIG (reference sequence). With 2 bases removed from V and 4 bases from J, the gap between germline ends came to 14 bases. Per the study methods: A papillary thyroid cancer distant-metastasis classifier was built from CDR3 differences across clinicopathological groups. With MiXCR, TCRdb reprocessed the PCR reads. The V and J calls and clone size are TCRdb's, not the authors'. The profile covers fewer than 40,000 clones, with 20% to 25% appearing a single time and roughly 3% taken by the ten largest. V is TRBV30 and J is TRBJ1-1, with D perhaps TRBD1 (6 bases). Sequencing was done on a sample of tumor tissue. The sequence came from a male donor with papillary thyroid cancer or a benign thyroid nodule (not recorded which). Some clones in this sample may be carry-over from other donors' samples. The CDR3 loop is CAWSFWGRGTEAFF. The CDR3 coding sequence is TGTGCCTGGAGTTTTTGGGGGCGCGGCACTGAAGCTTTCTTT. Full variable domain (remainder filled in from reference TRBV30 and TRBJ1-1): SQTIHQWPATLVQPVGSPLSLECTVEGTSNPNLYWYRQAAGRGLQLLFYSVGIGQISSEVPQNLSASRPQDRQFILSSKKLLLSDSGFYLCAWSFWGRGTEAFFGQGTRLTVV.